The rows below give T cell receptor beta chains drawn from one sample of a study of cytomegalovirus exposure and HLA in healthy donors. Method: immunoSEQ multiplex PCR; TCRdb's copy keeps in-frame clones and lacks some. The repertoire holds about 180,000 clones, with roughly 77% as singletons. Input material: PBMCs. The receptors stem from a woman aged 25 to 39 in good health and CMV-seropositive. CDR3s include the opening cysteine and the closing phenylalanine or tryptophan.

cdr3_aa cdr3_length j_call v_call
CASSEGQGGYGYTF 14 TRBJ1-2 TRBV6-4
CASSPTGTETQYF 13 TRBJ2-5 TRBV27
CASSSDGLAYEQYF 14 TRBJ2-7 TRBV5-1
CASSPSGLPNGELFF 15 TRBJ2-2 TRBV7-9
CASRDKNTQYF 11 TRBJ2-3 TRBV10-1
CASSARDRTYEQYF 14 . TRBV6-5
CASSQVHSLNQPQHF 15 TRBJ1-5 TRBV4-1
CAFGQDRYEQYF 12 TRBJ2-7 TRBV30
CASSIDRLNSPLHF 14 TRBJ1-6 TRBV19
CASVPTGVGRGYTEAFF 17 TRBJ1-1 TRBV19
CASSLHGTDRSSSYNSPLHF 20 TRBJ1-6 TRBV5-1
CASSPQDSITLEKTYEQYF 19 TRBJ2-7 TRBV18
CASSYGTGYPGELFF 15 TRBJ2-2 TRBV28
CASGEPRAQYF 11 TRBJ2-3 TRBV2
CASSQDQRYGNTIYF 15 TRBJ1-3 TRBV4-1
CASSLGQVGYTF 12 TRBJ1-2 TRBV11-2
CASSLGQGAYEQYF 14 TRBJ2-7 TRBV7-9
CASSVEARVETQYF 14 TRBJ2-5 TRBV9
CASSLEGKGTQYF 13 TRBJ2-5 TRBV7-2
CASSLSRGHGYTF 13 TRBJ1-2 TRBV7-2
CASVRGLFTYEQYF 14 TRBJ2-7 TRBV6-1
CASSFGQGSWEQYF 14 TRBJ2-7 TRBV5-8
CASSLVAGFDEQYF 14 . TRBV11-2
CASSLARYGYTF 12 TRBJ1-2 TRBV5-4
CASSLALPGGTEAFF 15 TRBJ1-1 TRBV5-1
CASSFSERGGRYEQYF 16 TRBJ2-7 TRBV5-1
CASSFGRGNTEAFF 14 TRBJ1-1 TRBV7-9
CASSRSGRMGNEQFF 15 TRBJ2-1 TRBV6-5
CASSQDSLFTDTQYF 15 TRBJ2-3 TRBV4-3
CASSSPDRRNEQFF 14 TRBJ2-1 TRBV7-8
CATSRTSGGANEQFF 15 TRBJ2-1 TRBV15
CASSPRTGGAQHF 13 TRBJ1-5 TRBV6-5
CASRSWSLSSYEQYF 15 . TRBV5-6
CASSPPWGAGNTIYF 15 TRBJ1-3 TRBV18
CASSLSGTGAYEQYF 15 TRBJ2-7 TRBV7-2
CASTVAGATYNEQFF 15 TRBJ2-1 TRBV5-4
CASSQARTETQYF 13 TRBJ2-3 TRBV4-1
CASSFRLAVEYNEQFF 16 TRBJ2-1 TRBV11-3
CASSSTTGTNSPLHF 15 TRBJ1-6 TRBV18
CASSDPRQGTYF 12 TRBJ2-7 TRBV25-1
CAINKDRSTGELFF 14 TRBJ2-2 TRBV10-3
CASSEGGTYNSPLHF 15 TRBJ1-6 TRBV6-1
CASGPVSEWRGAPDTQYF 18 TRBJ2-3 TRBV9
CSVGQGAIEQYF 12 TRBJ2-7 TRBV29-1
CASSPNAGAAPYEQYF 16 TRBJ2-7 TRBV18
CASSRQGNYEQYF 13 TRBJ2-7 TRBV19
CASSWAGGYNEQFF 14 TRBJ2-1 TRBV5-6
CASSQGGSPNTGELFF 16 TRBJ2-2 TRBV4-3
CASSSPSLAGLANEQFF 17 TRBJ2-1 TRBV7-4
CASSRQGANQPQHF 14 TRBJ1-5 TRBV2
CASRLGQLNTEAFF 14 TRBJ1-1 TRBV28
CAWLTAREQYF 11 TRBJ2-7 TRBV30